This TCR beta chain was captured by sequencing in a study of CD8+ T cells in alopecia areata. This CDR3 contains 14 residues. Germline CDR1 reads MNHNY; CDR2 reads SVGAGI (reference sequence). After removal of 6 bases from V and 1 base from J, the junction contained 3 bases not matched to a gene. In each case, RNA was isolated and then reverse transcribed into cDNA as the sequencing template. Libraries were prepared by immunoSEQ multiplex PCR; TCRdb keeps only in-frame clonotypes and omits some of them. The table has about 120,000 clones, less than 45% seen once. The source is a human donor with alopecia areata. The rearrangement uses TRBV6-6 and TRBJ2-3, with 8 bases fitting TRBD1. Source material: CD4+ T cells sorted from blood. The CDR3 DNA reads as TGTGCCAGCAGGTCGACAGGGGGCACAGATACGCAGTATTTT. Amino acid sequence: CASRSTGGTDTQYF.